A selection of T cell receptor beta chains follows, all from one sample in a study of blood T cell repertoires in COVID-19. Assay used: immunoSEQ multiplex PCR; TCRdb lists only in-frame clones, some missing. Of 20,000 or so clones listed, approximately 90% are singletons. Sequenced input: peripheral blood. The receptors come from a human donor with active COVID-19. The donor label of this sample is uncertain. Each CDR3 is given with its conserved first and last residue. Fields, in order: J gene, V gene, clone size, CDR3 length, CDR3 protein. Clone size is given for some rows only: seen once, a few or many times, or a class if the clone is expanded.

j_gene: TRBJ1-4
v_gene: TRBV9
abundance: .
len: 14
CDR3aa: CASSVRTGGGKLFF

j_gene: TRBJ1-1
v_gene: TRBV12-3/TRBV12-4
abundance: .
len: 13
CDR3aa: CASSLGGDTEAFF

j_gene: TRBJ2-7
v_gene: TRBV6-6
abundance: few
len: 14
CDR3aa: CASTVIGGSTEQYF

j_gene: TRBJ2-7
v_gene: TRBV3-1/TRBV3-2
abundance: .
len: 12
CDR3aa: CASSQRNYEQYF

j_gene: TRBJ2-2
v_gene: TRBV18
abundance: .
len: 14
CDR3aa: CASSYTGNTGELFF

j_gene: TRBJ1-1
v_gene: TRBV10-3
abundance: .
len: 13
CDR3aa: CASGEGLGTEAFF

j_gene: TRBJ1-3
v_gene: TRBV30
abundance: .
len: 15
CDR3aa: CAWSQTGTAGNTIYF

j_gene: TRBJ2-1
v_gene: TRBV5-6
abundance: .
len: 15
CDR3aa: CASSYRGYRLHEQFF

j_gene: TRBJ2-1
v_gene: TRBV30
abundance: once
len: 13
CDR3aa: CAWSVLLSNEQFF

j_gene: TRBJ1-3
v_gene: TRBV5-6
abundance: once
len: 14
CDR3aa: CASSLPGQGHTIYF

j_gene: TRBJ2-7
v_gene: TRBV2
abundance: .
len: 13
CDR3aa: CAITGKAGYEQYF

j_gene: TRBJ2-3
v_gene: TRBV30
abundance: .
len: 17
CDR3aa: CAWSKLHPQGVTDTQYF

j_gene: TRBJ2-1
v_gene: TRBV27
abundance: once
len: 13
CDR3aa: CASSTGTVHEQFF

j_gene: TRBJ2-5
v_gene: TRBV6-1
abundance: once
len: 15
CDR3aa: CASSEGDTSGETQYF

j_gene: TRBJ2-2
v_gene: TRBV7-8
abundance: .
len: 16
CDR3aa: CASSLFISGNTGELFF

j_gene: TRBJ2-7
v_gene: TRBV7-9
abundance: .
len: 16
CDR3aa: CASNPSRASGTYEQYF

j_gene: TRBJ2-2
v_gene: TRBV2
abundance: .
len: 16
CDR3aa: CASSPLAGVGTGELFF

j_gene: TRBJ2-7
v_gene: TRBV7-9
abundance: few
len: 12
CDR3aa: CASSSISQAQYF

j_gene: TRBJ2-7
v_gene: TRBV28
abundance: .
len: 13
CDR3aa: CASSSFQTYEQYF

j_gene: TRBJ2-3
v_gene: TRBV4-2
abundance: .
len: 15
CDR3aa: CASSQETGLVSTQYF

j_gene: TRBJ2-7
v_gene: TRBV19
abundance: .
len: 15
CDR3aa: CASSMIPAGTYEQYF

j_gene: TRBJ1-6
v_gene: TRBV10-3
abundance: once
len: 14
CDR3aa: CAISTGVSDSPLHF

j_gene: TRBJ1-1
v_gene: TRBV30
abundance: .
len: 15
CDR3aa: CACATPLRTGSEAFF

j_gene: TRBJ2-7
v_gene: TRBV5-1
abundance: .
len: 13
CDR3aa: CASSRGGAYEQYF

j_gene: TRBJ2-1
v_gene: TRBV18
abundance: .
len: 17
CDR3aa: CASSPVEERSSYNEQFF

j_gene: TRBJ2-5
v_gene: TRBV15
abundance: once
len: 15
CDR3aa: CATSSRDRGQETQYF

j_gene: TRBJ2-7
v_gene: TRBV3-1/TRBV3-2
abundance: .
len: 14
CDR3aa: CASSPRTGAYEQYF

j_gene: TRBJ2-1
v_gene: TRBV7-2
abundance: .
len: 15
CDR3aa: CASSLSGSSYNEQFF

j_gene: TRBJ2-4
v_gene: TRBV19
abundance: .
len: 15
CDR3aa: CASSVGQAAKNIQYF

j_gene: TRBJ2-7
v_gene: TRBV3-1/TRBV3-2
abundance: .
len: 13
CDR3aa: CASSPGLSYLPHF

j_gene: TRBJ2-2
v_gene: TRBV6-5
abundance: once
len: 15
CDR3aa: CASSNGGPNTGELFF

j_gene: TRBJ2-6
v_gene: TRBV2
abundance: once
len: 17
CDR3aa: CASSEFRAVSGANVLTF

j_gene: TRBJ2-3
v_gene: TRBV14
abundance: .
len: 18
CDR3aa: CASSQEWGPRGNTDTQYF

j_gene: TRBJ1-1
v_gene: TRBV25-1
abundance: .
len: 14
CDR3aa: CASSRGGAYTEAFF

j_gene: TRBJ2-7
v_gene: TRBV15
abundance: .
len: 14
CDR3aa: CATSGRDSSYEQYF

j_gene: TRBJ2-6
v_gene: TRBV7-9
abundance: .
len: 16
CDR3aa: CASSLSPGSGANVLTF

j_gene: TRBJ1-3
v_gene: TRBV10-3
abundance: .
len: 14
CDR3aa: CAIRDGLDGNTIYF